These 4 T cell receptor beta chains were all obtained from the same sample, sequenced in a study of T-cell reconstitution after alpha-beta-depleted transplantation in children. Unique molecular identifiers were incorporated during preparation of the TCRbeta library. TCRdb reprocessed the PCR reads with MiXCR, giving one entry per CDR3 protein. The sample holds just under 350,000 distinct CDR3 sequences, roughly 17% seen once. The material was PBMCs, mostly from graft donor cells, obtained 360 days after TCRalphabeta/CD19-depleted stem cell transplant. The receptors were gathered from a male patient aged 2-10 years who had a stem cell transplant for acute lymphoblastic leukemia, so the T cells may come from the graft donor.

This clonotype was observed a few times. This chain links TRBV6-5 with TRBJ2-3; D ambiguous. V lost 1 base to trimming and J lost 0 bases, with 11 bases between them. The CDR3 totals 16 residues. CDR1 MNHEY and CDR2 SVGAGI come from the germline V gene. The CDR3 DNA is TGTGCCAGCAGTTACTTTGAACATACTAGCACAGATACGCAGTATTTT. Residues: CASSYFEHTSTDTQYF.

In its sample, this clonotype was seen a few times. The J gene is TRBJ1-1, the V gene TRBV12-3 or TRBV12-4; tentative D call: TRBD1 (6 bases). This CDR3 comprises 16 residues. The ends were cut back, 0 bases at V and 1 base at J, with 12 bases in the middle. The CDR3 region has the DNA TGTGCCAGCAGTTTAGCGCCTACAGGGCAGAACACTGAAGCTTTCTTT. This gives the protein CASSLAPTGQNTEAFF.

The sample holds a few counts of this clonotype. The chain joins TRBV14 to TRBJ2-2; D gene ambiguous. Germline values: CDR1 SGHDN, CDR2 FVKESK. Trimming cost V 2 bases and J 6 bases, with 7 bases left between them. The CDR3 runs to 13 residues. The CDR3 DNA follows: TGTGCCAGCAGCCAACATAGGGCCGGGGAGCTGTTTTTT. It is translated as CASSQHRAGELFF.

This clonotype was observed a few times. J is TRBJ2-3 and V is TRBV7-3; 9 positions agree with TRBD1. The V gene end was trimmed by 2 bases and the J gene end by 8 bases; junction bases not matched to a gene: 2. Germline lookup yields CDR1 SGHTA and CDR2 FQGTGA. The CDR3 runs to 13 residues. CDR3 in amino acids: CASSLSGQGTQYF. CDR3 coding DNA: TGTGCCAGCAGCTTATCGGGACAGGGTACGCAGTATTTT.